These T cell receptor beta chains were read from a single sample in a study of blood T cell repertoires in COVID-19. Here immunoSEQ multiplex PCR was the method, and the copy in TCRdb shows in-frame clones only, minus some. Of approximately 70,000 clones in the sample, more than 85% were seen once. Sequencing was performed on peripheral blood. All receptors come from a human donor with active COVID-19. The donor label of this sample is uncertain. CDR3s leave out the opening cysteine and the closing phenylalanine or tryptophan.

len: 13
v_gene: TRBV28
j_gene: TRBJ2-2
CDR3aa: ASSLSLAYTGELF

len: 14
v_gene: TRBV12-5
j_gene: TRBJ1-5
CDR3aa: ASGLSTGEDNQPQH

len: 14
v_gene: TRBV2
j_gene: TRBJ1-5
CDR3aa: ASSEAATGALQPQH

len: 14
v_gene: TRBV6-2/TRBV6-3
j_gene: TRBJ2-1
CDR3aa: ASSYTGLAGVNEQF

len: 13
v_gene: TRBV11-2
j_gene: TRBJ2-2
CDR3aa: ASSLRGLSTGELF

len: 11
v_gene: TRBV6-5
j_gene: TRBJ2-7
CDR3aa: ASSYREYYEQY

len: 12
v_gene: TRBV4-3
j_gene: TRBJ2-7
CDR3aa: ASSQEASGNEQY

len: 11
v_gene: TRBV29-1
j_gene: TRBJ1-5
CDR3aa: SVGDISNQPQH

len: 11
v_gene: TRBV27
j_gene: TRBJ1-5
CDR3aa: ASSFNRVQPQH

len: 13
v_gene: TRBV5-6
j_gene: TRBJ2-7
CDR3aa: ASSLARISSYEQY

len: 11
v_gene: TRBV3-1/TRBV3-2
j_gene: TRBJ2-7
CDR3aa: ASSPTDFYEQY

len: 12
v_gene: TRBV5-1
j_gene: TRBJ2-7
CDR3aa: ASSLQGSSYEQY

len: 14
v_gene: TRBV5-5
j_gene: TRBJ1-4
CDR3aa: ASSASPGTGDEKLF

len: 15
v_gene: TRBV19
j_gene: TRBJ1-5
CDR3aa: ASSNPPGVNSNQPQH

len: 10
v_gene: TRBV25-1
j_gene: TRBJ2-7
CDR3aa: ASSPGSYEQY

len: 12
v_gene: TRBV18
j_gene: TRBJ2-3
CDR3aa: ASSPIDSTDTQY

len: 13
v_gene: TRBV18
j_gene: TRBJ1-6
CDR3aa: ASSPSQGYNSPLH

len: 15
v_gene: TRBV29-1
j_gene: TRBJ2-6
CDR3aa: SAEGTDPLSGANVLT

len: 12
v_gene: TRBV4-3
j_gene: TRBJ2-5
CDR3aa: ASSQGLGEETQY

len: 14
v_gene: TRBV5-1
j_gene: TRBJ1-2
CDR3aa: ASSLGDRGQSYGYT

len: 14
v_gene: TRBV10-3
j_gene: TRBJ2-2
CDR3aa: AISPRSTRQAGELF

len: 13
v_gene: TRBV5-4
j_gene: TRBJ2-1
CDR3aa: ASSRQGNSYNEQF

len: 12
v_gene: TRBV24-1
j_gene: TRBJ1-1
CDR3aa: ATSDAGSRTEAF

len: 10
v_gene: TRBV28
j_gene: TRBJ1-2
CDR3aa: ASSLREVGYT

len: 12
v_gene: TRBV28
j_gene: TRBJ1-1
CDR3aa: ASSLLDRNTEAF

len: 12
v_gene: TRBV5-4
j_gene: TRBJ2-7
CDR3aa: ASSLPGTVYEQY

len: 13
v_gene: TRBV28
j_gene: TRBJ1-2
CDR3aa: ASSLQTRRHFGYT

len: 14
v_gene: TRBV19
j_gene: TRBJ1-1
CDR3aa: ASSTGQGRMNTEAF

len: 13
v_gene: TRBV6-5
j_gene: TRBJ2-5
CDR3aa: ASSLRTGREETQY

len: 13
v_gene: TRBV11-3
j_gene: TRBJ2-5
CDR3aa: ASSFLGRRWETQY

len: 10
v_gene: TRBV28
j_gene: TRBJ1-5
CDR3aa: ASKRGNQPQH

len: 13
v_gene: TRBV7-9
j_gene: TRBJ2-2
CDR3aa: ASSLGDGRTGELF

len: 13
v_gene: TRBV9
j_gene: TRBJ2-2
CDR3aa: ASSRTGMVAGELF

len: 12
v_gene: TRBV19
j_gene: TRBJ2-2
CDR3aa: ASSQGLSTGELF

len: 12
v_gene: TRBV2
j_gene: TRBJ2-5
CDR3aa: ASSVQGPGETQY

len: 15
v_gene: TRBV21-1
j_gene: TRBJ2-1
CDR3aa: ASSKTGLAGGYNEQF